This T cell receptor (beta chain) is from a study of naive and memory T cell subsets. This clonotype was observed a handful of times. The library had UMIs added by 3' ligation of an oligonucleotide to TCR cDNA. Ligated cDNA underwent four rounds of PCR with nested alpha and beta constant region primers and SP2. Reverse transcription of blood and skin TCR RNA was primed at alpha and beta constant regions. Each CDR3 protein is one row after TCRdb ran MiXCR on the 5' RACE reads. The sample includes over 50,000 distinct CDR3 sequences, 6% to 8% seen only once; the top ten take roughly 8.9%. Germline assignment: CDR1 LGHDT and CDR2 YNNKEL (reference sequence). CDR3 size: 16 residues. With V trimmed by 5 bases and J by 7 bases, 14 bases remained unmatched.

This receptor was obtained from a female donor in good health. V usage is TRBV3-1 and J usage is TRBJ1-1; 9 bases align to TRBD1. CDR3 amino acids: CASSGTGTAQEGEAFF. In DNA, the CDR3 is TGTGCCAGCAGCGGGACAGGGACGGCCCAGGAGGGTGAAGCTTTCTTT.